This TCR beta chain was found in a study of spatial heterogeneity in lung cancer. In the study overall: More than eight raw reads, on average, carried each unique TCR and UMI combination.

The sample's time point: sample taken at primary tumor resection. Whole RNA, isolated from tumor, nontumor lung or frozen PBMC, was sequenced without prior sorting. This clonotype was counted many times. Germline V gene lookup returns CDR1 MNHNS and CDR2 SASEGT. Trimming stripped 1 base from V and 5 bases from J, with 8 bases between. This CDR3 spans 13 amino acids. TCR cDNA molecules each had a unique molecular identifier. From the 5' RACE reads, TCRdb called clonotypes with MiXCR, one entry per CDR3 protein. The table has around 40,000 distinct CDR3 sequences, less than 5.5% seen once. The sequences come from PBMCs, collected at surgery. V is TRBV6-1 and J is TRBJ2-5, with D uncertain. The clonotype was recovered from a female donor with early-stage non-small cell lung cancer. The CDR3 region has the DNA TGTGCCAGCAGTGAAGACTACTCTGAGACCCAGTACTTC. Its protein product is CASSEDYSETQYF.